This T cell receptor (beta chain) originates from a study of blood T cell repertoires in COVID-19 (dated by TCRdb to 2020 to 2021). Concerning the study at large: Samples covering the acute and convalescent phases of COVID-19 were provided by collaborators in the United States, Italy and Spain. The material from the prospective study consisted of cDNA or gDNA derived from T cells, B-cell-depleted T cells, or PBMCs. Subjects who had been exposed to COVID-19, were actively infected with it, or had recovered from it provided the deeply sampled blood TCRbeta repertoires that made up the dataset. The repertoires were released in a freely available public database intended as a resource for research on the immune response to SARS-CoV-2. Samples came from the ongoing ImmuneRACE study (first 160 participants) plus 1,254 subjects from 6 global collaborators. The sample metadata nearly always contained a de-identified subject ID, COVID-19 status, age in years and sex. Where available, HLA class I and class II types were obtained from metadata supplied by the sample provider rather than from assay-based typing. Results the study describes overall, beyond this receptor: Clinical and demographic metadata were provided uncurated, with the amount varying by source and participant.

Collaborating institutions collected whole blood in K2EDTA tubes following their own protocols. For TCRbeta analysis, collaborator samples were shipped as frozen whole blood, as isolated PBMCs, or as DNA extracted from either sample type. The immunoSEQ Assay, a bias-controlled multiplex PCR, was used to amplify TCRbeta CDR3 regions from genomic DNA. On the study's bioinformatics: The number of nucleated cells in each sample was estimated by amplification of reference gene primers within the assay. To quantify the absolute abundance of each unique TCRbeta CDR3 rearrangement, sequence reads were collapsed and filtered. For each sample, productive Simpson clonality was calculated as the square root of Simpson's diversity index over productive rearrangements. The table comes from immuneACCESS by way of TCRdb, which keeps in-frame sequences with V and J called. Part of the clones is missing from these tables; in studies checked, under half for an unresolved V gene and the rest for unknown reasons. That table furnishes V, J and clone size, whereas the DNA furnished D and trimming. The sample table holds more than 200,000 clones, of which about 86% were seen once. About 2% of the sample lies in the top ten.

As for this clone: Its binding antigen is unknown. Base qualities are not recorded, but no much larger clone differs from it by a single base.

The TCR was taken from a woman in her 50s with acute or convalescent COVID-19. Material: peripheral blood.

The sequenced DNA: TGTGCCAGCAGCCCCCTTACGGCGACAGGACTAGCGTCATACAATGAGCAGTTCTTC. It is translated as CASSPLTATGLASYNEQFF. The chain was built from TRBV3-1 (or the pseudogene TRBV3-2) and TRBJ2-1, with 9 bases in between that match TRBD2. Looking up the germline V gene (reference sequence) yields CDR1 LGHDT and CDR2 YNNKEL. V lost 4 bases and J lost 4 bases, and the count of bases not matched to a germline gene is 17. The CDR3 measures 19 amino acids from cysteine to phenylalanine. Solely the CDR3 DNA is kept, with 57 bases framed from the first base.